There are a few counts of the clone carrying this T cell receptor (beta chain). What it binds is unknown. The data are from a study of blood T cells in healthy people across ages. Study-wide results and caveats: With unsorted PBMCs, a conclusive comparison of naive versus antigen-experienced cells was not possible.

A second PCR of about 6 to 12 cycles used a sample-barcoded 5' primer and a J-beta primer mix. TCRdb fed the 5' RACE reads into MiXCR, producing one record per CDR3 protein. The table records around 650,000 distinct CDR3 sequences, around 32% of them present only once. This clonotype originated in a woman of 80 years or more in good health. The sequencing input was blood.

As DNA, the CDR3 is TGCAGCATCACCGGTGGGGCCGGGACTAGCAGCGAGCAGTACTTC. Encoded protein: CSITGGAGTSSEQYF. The gene calls are TRBV20-1 and TRBJ2-7, with TRBD2 matching over 9 bases. CDR3 length: 15 residues. CDR1 and CDR2 (germline): DFQATT, SNEGSKA (reference sequence).